These T cell receptor beta chains were read from a single sample in a study of T cell changes during pregnancy in multiple sclerosis. The table came from immunoSEQ multiplex PCR; TCRdb's copy has only in-frame clones and leaves some out. The sample has approximately 40,000 clones; around 92% are singletons. Sequenced material: CD4+ T cells from peripheral blood mononuclear cells, taken in the third trimester of pregnancy. The source is a female donor with multiple sclerosis, enrolled in a pregnancy study. Each CDR3 is given without its conserved first and last residue. Clone size is shown for a subset of rows, as once, few, many or a class of expanded clone.

V | size | CDR3
TRBV28 | NA | ASSARTSAYNEQF
TRBV7-9 | NA | ASSSPGTRVPYEQY
TRBV23-1 | few | ASSRRAGYT
TRBV18 | NA | ASSPPSTGSRNTEAF
TRBV28 | NA | ASSLIGPGTSGRNEQY
TRBV28 | NA | ASSSGQGRGNEQF
TRBV5-1 | NA | ASSFSGSSYNEQF
TRBV6-5 | NA | ASSYSSAGGNQPQH
TRBV28 | NA | ASRLQGPNYGYT
TRBV4-1 | NA | ASSQGLDTDTQY
TRBV6-6 | NA | ASSYPGGPTYNEQF
TRBV7-2 | NA | ASSSSSGSSYEQY
TRBV2 | once | ASGRTGAEGYT
TRBV10-3 | NA | AISEQADQETQY
TRBV4-1 | NA | ASSQGKIAGLYEQY
TRBV28 | once | ASSVPAKETQY
TRBV18 | NA | ASSREGQGVYEQY
TRBV4-3 | NA | ASSQGSHGELF
TRBV6-6 | NA | ASRQGTNEKLF
TRBV10-1 | NA | ASSASGSETQY
TRBV6-5 | NA | ASSYNRGGGEAF
TRBV2 | NA | AQRLAEYEQY
TRBV28 | once | ASSLSGQGERQETQY
TRBV7-9 | NA | ASSFRSGQGTGNTIY
TRBV27 | NA | ASSSEERPYNEQF
TRBV7-2 | NA | ASSLRTDYSNQPQH
TRBV6-5 | NA | ASSYGPGGSYEQY
TRBV7-9 | NA | ASSSQGGKYT
TRBV30 | NA | AGNTAGTAFSGANVLT
TRBV11-2 | NA | ASSSAHRTNEKLF
TRBV7-2 | NA | ASSLGTQAYEQY
TRBV10-1 | NA | ASSESTGRETQY
TRBV27 | NA | ASSLSRDRPINEQF